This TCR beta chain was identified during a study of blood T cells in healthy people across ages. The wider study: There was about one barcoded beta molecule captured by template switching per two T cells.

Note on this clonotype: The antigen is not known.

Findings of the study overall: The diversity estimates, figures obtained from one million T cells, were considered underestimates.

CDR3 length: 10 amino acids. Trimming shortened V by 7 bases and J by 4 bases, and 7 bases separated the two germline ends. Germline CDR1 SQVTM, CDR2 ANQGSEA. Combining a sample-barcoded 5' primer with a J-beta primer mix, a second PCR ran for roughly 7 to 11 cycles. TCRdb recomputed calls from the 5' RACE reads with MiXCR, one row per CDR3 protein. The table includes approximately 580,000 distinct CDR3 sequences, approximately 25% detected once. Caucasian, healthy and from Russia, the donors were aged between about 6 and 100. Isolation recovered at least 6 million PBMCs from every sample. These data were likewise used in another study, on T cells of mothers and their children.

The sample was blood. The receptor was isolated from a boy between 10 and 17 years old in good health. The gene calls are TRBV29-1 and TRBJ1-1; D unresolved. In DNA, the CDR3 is TGCAGCGCCAAGGGCACTGAAGCTTTCTTT. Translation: CSAKGTEAFF.